The clone carrying this TCR beta chain appeared a single time. Its target is not known. Patients included in sequencing had previously demonstrated CD8+CD57+ cell expansion by flow cytometry. The blood sampling took place in patients who had so far received no therapy. The sample originates from a study of CD8+CD57+ T cells in acquired aplastic anemia. Study observations and caveats: Shared by patients and controls, some 29 CD8+ CDR3s were abundant in patients.

Germline values: CDR1 KGHDR, CDR2 SFDVKD. This CDR3 spans 15 amino acids. The trim removed 4 bases at V and 4 bases at J, leaving 8 bases unmatched. For CDR3 and TCR beta VDJ profiling, genomic DNA was the template used. TCRdb itself ran the reads through MiXCR, one entry per CDR3 protein. The sample holds approximately 150,000 distinct CDR3 sequences, roughly 50% seen once. The V call is TRBV24-1, the J call TRBJ1-2, with 7 bases matching TRBD1. The sequence was collected from a human donor with aplastic anemia. The specimen sequenced was sorted CD4+, CD8+, or CD8+CD57+ T cells (not recorded which) from PBMCs. CDR3 sequence (DNA): TGTGCCACCAGTGAGACTGCACAGGGGATCTATGGCTACACCTTC. This gives the protein CATSETAQGIYGYTF.